One sample yielded the 18 T cell receptor beta chains listed below, sequenced in a study of beta chain features in type 1 diabetes. Expressed TCRB transcripts got sequenced, as all isolated RNA was reverse transcribed. The assay was immunoSEQ multiplex PCR, and TCRdb's table has in-frame clones only and misses some. The table shows 60,000 to 75,000 clones, with 59% occurring only once. The sequenced material came from Tregs from blood. These receptors all come from a young woman in good health.

This clone appeared a few times. The CDR3: CSVGKGADEKLFF. The CDR3 DNA follows: TGCAGCGTTGGTAAGGGGGCAGATGAAAAACTGTTTTTT. The J gene is TRBJ1-4, the V gene TRBV29-1, with 7 bases fitting TRBD1. The trim removed 4 bases at V and 6 bases at J, leaving 5 bases unmatched. Germline V CDR1 and CDR2: SQVTM, ANQGSEA. The CDR3 has 13 residues.

The rearrangement uses TRBV10-3 and TRBJ2-5, with a weak D call TRBD2 (5 bases). The CDR3 loop spans 13 amino acids. The germline CDR1 and CDR2 sequences are ENHRY and SYGVKD. Trimming stripped 7 bases from V and 5 bases from J, with 14 bases between. The CDR3 loop is CAITEDRGETQYF. The CDR3 DNA reads as TGTGCCATCACCGAAGACCGAGGGGAGACCCAGTACTTC.

The chain carries TRBV7-8 and TRBJ1-5; 7 bases line up with TRBD1. Germline-derived CDR1 and CDR2 are SGHVS and FQNEAQ. The V and J ends lost 0 bases and 5 bases, in that order; junction bases with no gene match: 7. This CDR3 is 16 amino acids long. The CDR3 nucleotides are TGTGCCAGCAGCTTAGCGCAGGGGGGTACACATCAGCCCCAGCATTTT. It encodes CASSLAQGGTHQPQHF.

This chain links TRBV4-2 with TRBJ2-1; a possible D gene is TRBD2 (6 bases). The CDR3 spans 20 residues. Germline V CDR1 and CDR2: LGHNA, YNFKEQ. V lost 4 bases, J lost 3 bases, and 28 bases lay in between. The CDR3 region is CASSLYLGSSAGNIYNEQFF. The CDR3 DNA reads as TGTGCCAGCAGCCTTTACCTGGGGAGTTCAGCGGGTAATATCTACAATGAGCAGTTCTTC.

The chain employs TRBV6-5 and TRBJ2-7; D is possibly TRBD1 (5 bases). Germline-derived CDR1 and CDR2 are MNHEY and SVGAGI. The ends were cut back, 6 bases at V and 6 bases at J, with 18 bases in the middle. This CDR3 has 14 residues. The CDR3 protein is CASSPRVSLSEQYF. DNA of the CDR3: TGTGCCAGCAGCCCCAGGGTGAGCCTCAGCGAGCAGTACTTC.

This clone came up once. Other nucleotide sequences from this sample produce the same CDR3. The rearrangement joins TRBV7-2 to TRBJ1-1; maybe TRBD1 (6 bases). The V gene lost 2 bases and the J gene lost 2 bases, with 9 bases spanning the gap. Germline CDR1 reads SGHTA; CDR2 reads FQGNSA. The CDR3 is 14 residues long. The CDR3 DNA reads as TGTGCCAGCAGCTTAATGGGGGCAAACACTGAAGCTTTCTTT. It encodes CASSLMGANTEAFF.

The gene calls are TRBV7-9 and TRBJ1-5; 9 bases are shared with TRBD1. Germline V gene sequence: CDR1 SEHNR, CDR2 FQNEAQ (reference sequence). This CDR3 is 15 amino acids long. The V and J ends lost 4 bases and 4 bases, in that order; junction bases with no gene match: 5. CDR3 coding DNA: TGTGCCAGCAGCTGGGGACAGGGAATGAATCAGCCCCAGCATTTT. Translation gives CASSWGQGMNQPQHF.

This clone was seen a few times. The chain has TRBV7-2 and TRBJ2-1; D remains unclear. Trimming removed 3 bases at V and 9 bases at J, with 15 bases between. CDR1 and CDR2 (germline): SGHTA, FQGNSA. The CDR3 extends over 14 amino acids. CDR3 sequence reads: CASSFKITFGEQFF. In nucleotides, the CDR3 is TGTGCCAGCAGCTTTAAGATAACTTTCGGTGAGCAGTTCTTC.

This chain joins TRBV18 and TRBJ2-7; D is possibly TRBD1 (5 bases). The CDR3 totals 15 residues. Between the trimmed V and J ends, which lost 0 bases and 2 bases, there was a span of 11 bases. CDR1 is KGHSH and CDR2 is LQKENI in the germline V gene. The CDR3 DNA is TGTGCCAGCTCACCACCAGGTCTAGGGGCCTACGAGCAGTACTTC. Its translation: CASSPPGLGAYEQYF.

The chain combines TRBV5-1 with TRBJ2-3; 7 bases line up with TRBD1. CDR1 and CDR2 from the germline V gene are SGHRS and YFSETQ. J gave up 6 bases and V 2 bases, and 12 bases lay outside the gene matches. The CDR3 has 16 amino acids. In DNA, the CDR3 is TGCGCCAGCAGCTTCGACAGGACAGGATCGGCGGATACGCAGTATTTT. Translating gives CASSFDRTGSADTQYF. Full variable domain (remainder filled in from reference TRBV5-1 and TRBJ2-3): KAGVTQTPRYLIKTRGQQVTLSCSPISGHRSVSWYQQTPGQGLQFLFEYFSETQRNKGNFPGRFSGRQFSNSRSEMNVSTLELGDSALYLCASSFDRTGSADTQYFGPGTRLTVL.

This clone was picked up a small number of times. The rearrangement links TRBV7-9 to TRBJ2-3; D might be TRBD2 (5 bases). Germline-derived CDR1 and CDR2 are SEHNR and FQNEAQ (reference sequence). This CDR3 contains 13 residues. Trimming took 4 bases from V and 4 from J, leaving 9 bases between them. The CDR3 DNA reads TGTGCCAGCAGCTCTGCGGGTGCAGATACGCAGTATTTT. Protein sequence: CASSSAGADTQYF.

This clone appeared a few times. The chain uses TRBV5-1 and TRBJ2-5; D uncertain. CDR1 SGHRS and CDR2 YFSETQ come from the germline V gene. V was shortened by 6 bases and J by 4 bases, with 16 bases between the two germline ends. The CDR3 spans 14 residues. In nucleotides, the CDR3 is TGCGCCAGCACCCCTGATGGGCTTGGAGAGACCCAGTACTTC. It translates to CASTPDGLGETQYF.

A few counts support this clone. The CDR3 nucleotides are TGTGCCAGCTCACCGGGACAGGTCAGCGTTAATTCACCCCTCCACTTT. Residues: CASSPGQVSVNSPLHF. The V call is TRBV18, the J call TRBJ1-6, with 8 positions matching TRBD1. V lost 3 bases to trimming and J lost 6 bases; unmatched junction nucleotides: 7. This CDR3 spans 16 amino acids. Germline V gene lookup returns CDR1 KGHSH and CDR2 LQKENI.

The V gene is TRBV30, the J gene TRBJ2-7, with 8 bases that match TRBD1. Germline V gives CDR1 GTSNPN, CDR2 SVGIG (reference sequence). CDR3 length: 12 residues. V dropped 7 bases and J dropped 5; count of bases not matched to a gene: 7. The CDR3 spells CASTGAGNEQYF. The CDR3 nucleotides are TGTGCCTCGACAGGGGCCGGGAACGAGCAGTACTTC.

The V call is TRBV7-8, the J call TRBJ2-5, with D unclear. In germline, CDR1 is SGHVS, CDR2 FQNEAQ. This CDR3 comprises 15 residues. The V and J ends lost 2 bases and 7 bases respectively, with 17 bases between them. The CDR3 loop reads CASSLRDSRYGTQYF. DNA for the CDR3: TGTGCCAGCAGCTTACGAGACTCACGATATGGGACCCAGTACTTC.

This chain uses TRBV6-5 with TRBJ1-5; 9 bases agree with TRBD1. V gave up 5 bases and J gave up 7 bases; unmatched junction bases: 9. Germline assignment: CDR1 MNHEY and CDR2 SVGAGI. This CDR3 has 15 residues. CDR3 loop: CASSPRTGVGQPQHF. For the CDR3, the DNA is TGTGCCAGCAGTCCCCGGACAGGGGTAGGACAGCCCCAGCATTTT.

To note about this clone: An end of the junction does not agree with germline; a read error may underlie this. The chain joins TRBV5-1 to TRBJ2-4; D not certain. CDR1 is SGHRS, CDR2 YFSETQ, per germline. The CDR3 totals 14 residues. CDR3 loop: CASSLTPVKSIQYF. Here the CDR3 DNA reads TGCGCCAGCAGCTTGACGCCAGTCAAAAGCATTCAGTACTTC.

This clone was observed a handful of times. J is TRBJ2-1 and V is TRBV7-2; TRBD1 might be the D (6 bases). Germline lookup yields CDR1 SGHTA and CDR2 FQGNSA. The CDR3 runs 15 residues. The ends were cut back, 0 bases at V and 8 bases at J, with 14 bases in the middle. This CDR3 reads CASSLAGAQSHEQFF. The CDR3 DNA is TGTGCCAGCAGCTTAGCGGGGGCCCAGAGCCATGAGCAGTTCTTC.